These T cell receptor beta chains were read from a single sample in a study of T-cell memory formation after mild COVID-19. TCRdb analysed the 5' RACE reads with MiXCR anew, one entry per CDR3 protein. The sample holds about 560,000 distinct CDR3 sequences, 18% seen once. The specimen sequenced was PBMCs or a T cell subset sorted from them (not recorded which). Source of these receptors: an adult woman who had mild COVID-19 (a few samples of this study predate the infection). Cell type and time point are not known. CDR3s include the opening cysteine and the closing phenylalanine or tryptophan. A D gene is named only where the DNA matches it firmly.

TRBV10-3,13,TRBJ1-1,TRBD1,CAITPLPGQGAFF
TRBV20-1,15,TRBJ2-7,TRBD2,CSARGKLAGGYEQYF
TRBV12-5,13,TRBJ1-5,.,CASGLGSNQPQHF
TRBV7-6,12,TRBJ2-5,.,CASSHMQETQYF
TRBV12-3/TRBV12-4,16,TRBJ2-7,.,CASSCRGPPRVCEQYF
TRBV20-1,15,TRBJ1-1,TRBD1,CSARATDRAVTEAFF
TRBV12-3/TRBV12-4,15,TRBJ1-1,TRBD1,CASSLAGTGWTEAFF
TRBV10-3,12,TRBJ1-3,TRBD1,CAIRGQVNTIYF
TRBV11-2,18,TRBJ2-7,.,CASSLGLRRANLPYEQYF
TRBV3-1,18,TRBJ2-1,TRBD2,CASSQANLAGGAPDEQFF
TRBV4-3,13,TRBJ2-2,.,CASSQVPPGELFF
TRBV7-9,13,TRBJ2-7,.,CASSPPGGYEQYF
TRBV11-3,13,TRBJ1-1,.,CASSSGVNTEAFF
TRBV12-3/TRBV12-4,13,TRBJ2-3,.,CASRPENTDTQYF
TRBV5-6,12,TRBJ2-3,.,CASSLTGPPQYF
TRBV25-1,13,TRBJ2-3,.,CASSVGFADTQYF
TRBV15,13,TRBJ2-5,.,CATSRRYQETQYF
TRBV10-3,15,TRBJ1-2,TRBD1,CAISEGTGRVYGYTF
TRBV4-1,14,TRBJ2-2,.,CASSQDIRTGELFF
TRBV14,16,TRBJ2-7,TRBD2,CASSPWRLAGDYEQYF
TRBV9,15,TRBJ2-7,TRBD1,CASSVGGQAGGEQYF
TRBV27,14,TRBJ2-2,.,CASSLSWGGGELFF
TRBV12-3/TRBV12-4,14,TRBJ2-1,.,CASSLVLAYNEQFF
TRBV2,13,TRBJ2-7,TRBD1,CASQGDTSYEQYF
TRBV7-2,16,TRBJ2-3,.,CASSLSIGSSTDTQYF
TRBV14,14,TRBJ2-3,TRBD2,CASSYLLATDTQYF
TRBV21-1,13,TRBJ2-5,.,CDVGTALQETQYF
TRBV12-3/TRBV12-4,15,TRBJ1-4,.,CASSAQGYINEKLFF
TRBV5-1,15,TRBJ2-1,.,CASSAPPASWGEQFF
TRBV7-6,17,TRBJ2-3,TRBD2,CASSSRSGIGGTDTQYF
TRBV5-5,16,TRBJ1-2,TRBD1,CASSSGTGASNYGYTF
TRBV9,14,TRBJ2-7,TRBD2,CASSEGLANYEQYF
TRBV20-1,13,TRBJ1-6,.,CSARDAGGSPLHF
TRBV20-1,15,TRBJ1-1,TRBD1,CSARVGTAQNTEAFF
TRBV12-3/TRBV12-4,20,TRBJ2-3,TRBD2,CASSLSTSGVALRTTDTQYF
TRBV29-1,17,TRBJ2-1,.,CSVLLPLLSGVYNEQFF
TRBV5-1,16,TRBJ1-4,.,CASRRETATIGEKLFF
TRBV4-2,17,TRBJ2-7,TRBD1,CASSQDYLTGGRYEQYF
TRBV25-1,13,TRBJ1-2,.,CASSVGMDYGYTF
TRBV7-9,14,TRBJ2-1,.,CASSLIGPNNEQFF
TRBV12-3/TRBV12-4,13,TRBJ1-1,.,CASSEDAGSEAFF
TRBV19,17,TRBJ1-2,TRBD1,CASRPGSGTGKLYGYTF
TRBV5-1,15,TRBJ1-2,.,CASSLGQSSNYGYTF
TRBV6-2/TRBV6-3,12,TRBJ2-1,.,CASSSSGHEQFF
TRBV14,13,TRBJ1-5,.,CASSQLGWGPQHF
TRBV4-2,18,TRBJ2-1,TRBD2,CASSLQTGTSGFSDEQFF
TRBV20-1,13,TRBJ2-3,.,CSALTQSTDTQYF
TRBV5-1,16,TRBJ2-2,TRBD1,CASSLMTGTDTGELFF
TRBV27,15,TRBJ1-1,.,CASIPDTGLGTEAFF
TRBV7-2,14,TRBJ2-4,.,CASSLSDAKNIQYF
TRBV11-2,14,TRBJ2-5,.,CASSPPGTQETQYF